The subject of this entry is one TCR beta chain. The antigen is undetermined. The entry originates in a study of radiotherapy plus CTLA-4 blockade in lung cancer. About the study: Disease control was achieved by about 29% of patients, and objective responses by about 17%. Broader study findings: Among blood TCR repertoires after radiotherapy plus ipilimumab, tumor-derived clones expanded. Dynamics of early blood T cell clones, together with interferon-beta, were reportedly the best predictors of response.

Per germline, CDR1 SGHRS and CDR2 YFSETQ. With 2 bases clipped from V and 4 bases from J, the junction kept 8 bases outside the gene matches. The CDR3 loop spans 16 amino acids. Focal radiation plus CTLA-4 blockade with ipilimumab was given to patients with chemo-refractory metastatic non-small-cell lung cancer. Some clones are missing from TCRdb's copy, which holds only in-frame ones; the method was immunoSEQ multiplex PCR. The profile covers nearly 110,000 clones, with under 90% appearing a single time and approximately 2.5% taken by the ten largest. This sequence was found in a human donor with non-small cell lung cancer that progressed on radiotherapy plus ipilimumab. Some clones in this sample may be carry-over from other donors' samples. The chain uses TRBV5-1 and TRBJ2-5; 10 nucleotides agree with TRBD2. Sequencing was performed on peripheral blood, taken from a patient treated with radiotherapy plus ipilimumab. CDR3 DNA sequence: TGCGCCAGCAGCTTAATCGGGACTAGCGTCGGAGAGACCCAGTACTTC. Translating gives CASSLIGTSVGETQYF.